This T cell receptor beta chain originates from a study of CD8 T cells in Susac syndrome. Reverse transcription used 0.5 to 1 ug RNA and random hexamers. Via MiXCR, TCRdb re-called the immunoSEQ multiplex PCR reads, giving one row per CDR3 protein. Among roughly 150,000 distinct CDR3 sequences listed, about 90% were seen once. CDR3 length equals 12 residues. With 5 bases removed from V and 4 bases from J, the gap between germline ends came to 9 bases. Germline values: CDR1 SGHTA, CDR2 FQGNSA. This clonotype was detected a few times. This clonotype was sampled from a human donor in good health. This chain joins TRBV7-2 and TRBJ2-7, with D unclear. The sequenced sample consisted of CD4+ T cells from PBMCs. The CDR3 DNA reads TGTGCCAGCAGCCCCGATGGATACGAGCAGTACTTC. This translates into CASSPDGYEQYF.